Following are 32 T cell receptor beta chains from one sample sequenced in a study of blood T cell repertoires in COVID-19. Sequenced by immunoSEQ multiplex PCR; TCRdb stores in-frame clones only, minus some. This table has 23,000 or so clones, 89% appearing once. The sample comprised peripheral blood. These receptors all come from a man aged 65 to 79 with acute or convalescent COVID-19.

The chain recombines TRBV25-1 with TRBJ1-5; 7 bases are a match to TRBD1. The junction had 7 bases not matched to a gene; V was cut back by 6 bases and J by 5 bases. The CDR3 is made up of 14 amino acids. CDR1 is MGHDK, CDR2 SYGVNS, per germline. This CDR3 reads CASSLTGSHQPQHF. Here the CDR3 DNA reads TGTGCCAGCAGCTTGACAGGGAGCCATCAGCCCCAGCATTTT. Filled out from reference TRBV25-1 and TRBJ1-5, the complete variable domain reads EADIYQTPRYLVIGTGKKITLECSQTMGHDKMYWYQQDPGMELHLIHYSYGVNSTEKGDLSSESTVSRIRTEHFPLTLESARPSHTSQYLCASSLTGSHQPQHFGDGTRLSIL.

This chain uses TRBV6-5 with TRBJ1-1; D unresolved. There are 12 residues in the CDR3. V was pared by 5 bases and J by 3 bases, with 7 bases between. Germline-derived CDR1 and CDR2 are MNHEY and SVGAGI. This CDR3 reads CASSPSYTEAFF. The CDR3 DNA follows: TGTGCCAGCAGTCCGTCGTACACTGAAGCTTTCTTT.

In nucleotides, the CDR3 is TGCGCCAGCAGCTGGGGGACATCCTGGGGTGGCACTGAAGCTTTCTTT. It is translated as CASSWGTSWGGTEAFF. The chain links TRBV5-1 to TRBJ1-1; tentative D call: TRBD1 (6 bases). The CDR3 sequence is 16 residues long. The germline gives CDR1 SGHRS, CDR2 YFSETQ. V was cut by 3 bases and J by 4 bases, with 19 bases left in between.

V gene TRBV5-1 combines with J gene TRBJ1-1; 8 bases match TRBD1. V shed 3 bases, J shed 1 base, and the junction held 2 bases outside the gene matches. This CDR3 has 14 residues. Per germline, CDR1 SGHRS and CDR2 YFSETQ. The CDR3 here is CASSSGQANTEAFF. In nucleotides, the CDR3 is TGCGCCAGCAGCTCGGGACAGGCGAACACTGAAGCTTTCTTT.

The chain couples TRBV7-8 to TRBJ1-2; TRBD1 matches 7 bases. Germline CDR1 SGHVS, CDR2 FQNEAQ. The junction had 9 bases not matched to a gene; V was cut back by 0 bases and J by 8 bases. The CDR3 has 15 residues. As DNA, the CDR3 is TGTGCCAGCAGCTTAGCGAGGCGACAGGGATTCGGCTACACCTTC. It encodes CASSLARRQGFGYTF.

V usage is TRBV6-5 and J usage is TRBJ2-2; D is possibly TRBD1 (5 bases). The CDR3 is 14 amino acids. The germline V gene encodes CDR1 MNHEY and CDR2 SVGAGI. Deletions cut 10 bases from V and 5 bases from J, with 17 bases between. Here the CDR3 reads CAISRKGWTGELFF. The CDR3 DNA reads as TGTGCCATCTCCCGAAAGGGGTGGACCGGGGAGCTGTTTTTT.

CDR3 nucleotides: TGTGCCAGCAGCCCTCCGTCTCACAGGAACACCGGGGAGCTGTTTTTT. Protein: CASSPPSHRNTGELFF. The chain recombines TRBV11-3 with TRBJ2-2, with no clear D. Per the germline V gene, CDR1 is SGHNT and CDR2 is YENEEA. The CDR3 runs to 16 residues. Trimming stripped 5 bases from V and 1 base from J, with 14 bases between.

A single count supports this clone. The CDR3 DNA reads TGTGCCAGCAGCCAAATGCCAGGGGTAGTTAGCACTGAAGCTTTCTTT. This codes for CASSQMPGVVSTEAFF. V gene TRBV3-1 (or the pseudogene TRBV3-2) combines with J gene TRBJ1-1; TRBD1 is a possible D gene (6 bases). The length of the CDR3 is 16 residues. CDR1 is LGHDT and CDR2 is YNNKEL in the germline V gene (reference sequence). V was clipped by 2 bases and J by 4 bases, with 17 bases between them.

The chain is built from TRBV18 and TRBJ1-1; TRBD1 might be the D (5 bases). Between the trimmed V and J ends, which lost 5 bases and 7 bases, there was a span of 11 bases. Per the germline V gene, CDR1 is KGHSH and CDR2 is LQKENI. CDR3 length equals 12 residues. Here the CDR3 reads CASSSLDSEAFF. CDR3 DNA sequence: TGTGCCAGCTCATCACTTGACAGTGAAGCTTTCTTT.

The V and J genes are TRBV4-1 and TRBJ1-1; D is possibly TRBD1 (5 bases). This CDR3 region has 13 residues. The V and J ends lost 4 bases and 8 bases respectively, with 14 bases between them. In germline, CDR1 is MGHRA, CDR2 YSYEKL. CDR3: CASSPTGHPEAFF. The CDR3 coding sequence is TGCGCCAGCAGCCCGACCGGACACCCGGAAGCTTTCTTT.

The chain couples TRBV30 to TRBJ2-3; D not certain. In germline, CDR1 is GTSNPN, CDR2 SVGIG (reference sequence). V lost 8 bases, J lost 0 bases, and 15 bases lay in between. The CDR3 covers 14 residues. The CDR3 protein is CARTNGVSTDTQYF. The CDR3 DNA sequence: TGTGCCCGGACGAACGGAGTTAGCACAGATACGCAGTATTTT.

The gene calls are TRBV10-3 and TRBJ2-1; D perhaps matches TRBD2 (5 bases). The CDR3 is 14 residues long. V was shortened by 3 bases and J by 8 bases, with 14 bases between the two germline ends. CDR1 and CDR2 from the germline V gene are ENHRY and SYGVKD. CDR3 protein: CAISDGLSGYEQFF. CDR3 DNA: TGTGCCATCAGTGATGGACTCTCTGGGTATGAGCAGTTCTTC.

This CDR3 is CASSLAASGGITDTQYF. DNA for the CDR3: TGCGCCAGCAGCTTGGCGGCTAGCGGGGGAATCACAGATACGCAGTATTTT. This chain connects TRBV5-1 to TRBJ2-3; 10 nucleotides align to TRBD2. CDR3 length: 17 residues. V shed 0 bases and J 2 bases; nucleotides not matched to a gene: 6. Per germline, CDR1 SGHRS and CDR2 YFSETQ.

This clone has only one observation. J is TRBJ2-5 and V is TRBV10-3, with 8 bases identical to TRBD1. Germline CDR1 ENHRY, CDR2 SYGVKD. CDR3 length equals 14 residues. With 6 bases clipped from V and 1 base from J, the junction kept 4 bases outside the gene matches. The chain's CDR3 is CAISDGQGQETQYF. The CDR3 DNA reads TGTGCCATCAGCGACGGACAGGGCCAAGAGACCCAGTACTTC.

This clone was seen only once. This chain uses TRBV3-1 (or the pseudogene TRBV3-2) with TRBJ1-3; D might be TRBD1 (5 bases). Germline V gives CDR1 LGHDT, CDR2 YNNKEL (reference sequence). This CDR3 has 18 residues. V gave up 4 bases and J gave up 0 bases, with 19 bases separating them. The CDR3 spells CASSRWGSSALSGNTIYF. The CDR3 region has the DNA TGTGCCAGCAGCCGGTGGGGCAGCTCCGCACTCTCTGGAAACACCATATATTTT.

The gene calls are TRBV28 and TRBJ2-1, with 14 bases lining up with TRBD2. The CDR3 runs to 15 residues. The germline CDR1 and CDR2 sequences are MDHEN and SYDVKM. V lost 5 bases, J lost 5 bases, and 2 bases stayed unmatched. The CDR3 DNA reads TGTGCCAGCAGTCTGACTAGCGGGGGGGACAATGAGCAGTTCTTC. This codes for CASSLTSGGDNEQFF.

This chain links TRBV18 with TRBJ2-4; tentative D call: TRBD1 (6 bases). The CDR3 runs 20 residues. V was clipped by 3 bases and J by 2 bases, with 26 bases between them. Germline V gives CDR1 KGHSH, CDR2 LQKENI. CDR3 in DNA: TGTGCCAGCTCACCTTTTTGGGACACCTGGCAGGACCTTACCAAAAACATTCAGTACTTC. Protein product: CASSPFWDTWQDLTKNIQYF. Full variable domain (rest looked up from reference TRBV18 and TRBJ2-4): NAGVMQNPRHLVRRRGQEARLRCSPMKGHSHVYWYRQLPEEGLKFMVYLQKENIIDESGMPKERFSAEFPKEGPSILRIQQVVRGDSAAYFCASSPFWDTWQDLTKNIQYFGAGTRLSVL.

The V gene is TRBV19, the J gene TRBJ1-4; a possible D gene is TRBD1 (6 bases). V was cut by 6 bases and J by 3 bases, with 11 bases left in between. Germline CDR1 is LNHDA and CDR2 is SQIVND (reference sequence). The length of the CDR3 is 14 residues. CDR3 loop: CASRMGAANEKLFF. In DNA form, the CDR3 reads TGTGCCAGTAGAATGGGGGCGGCTAATGAAAAACTGTTTTTT.

The V call is TRBV19, the J call TRBJ2-1; TRBD2 is a possible D gene (6 bases). This CDR3 region has 15 residues. The V end was cut by 5 bases, the J end by 6 bases, with 17 bases between. CDR1 is LNHDA, CDR2 SQIVND, per germline (reference sequence). The CDR3 nucleotides read TGTGCCAGTAGTCCCCAAGGTAACGGGGGCAATGAGCAGTTCTTC. It translates to CASSPQGNGGNEQFF.

The V gene is TRBV5-8, the J gene TRBJ2-7; tentatively, D is TRBD1 (5 bases). V lost 0 bases, J lost 1 base, and 5 bases lay in between. The germline V gene encodes CDR1 SGHTS and CDR2 YDEGEE. CDR3 length: 13 residues. CDR3 sequence: CASSLEGSYEQYF. The CDR3 DNA follows: TGTGCCAGCAGCTTGGAGGGGTCCTACGAGCAGTACTTC.

The chain combines TRBV9 with TRBJ2-1; 9 nucleotides match TRBD1. J gave up 2 bases and V 1 base, and 4 bases lay outside the gene matches. In germline, CDR1 is SGDLS, CDR2 YYNGEE. The CDR3 totals 16 residues. The CDR3 loop reads CASSVSTGGTYNEQFF. Written as DNA, the CDR3 is TGTGCCAGCAGCGTATCGACAGGGGGGACCTACAATGAGCAGTTCTTC.

In nucleotides, the CDR3 is TGCGCCAGCAGCTACACAGGGGATGAGCAGTTCTTC. Its translation: CASSYTGDEQFF. The rearrangement links TRBV5-1 to TRBJ2-1; 7 bases line up with TRBD1. Germline assignment: CDR1 SGHRS and CDR2 YFSETQ. The trim removed 3 bases at V and 8 bases at J, leaving 2 bases unmatched. This CDR3 has 12 amino acids.

Written as DNA, the CDR3 is TGTGCCAGCTCACCGTCTCAAGAGACCCAGTACTTC. Translation: CASSPSQETQYF. V usage is TRBV18 and J usage is TRBJ2-5, with D hard to call. Germline loops: CDR1 KGHSH, CDR2 LQKENI. The CDR3 extends over 12 amino acids. The V and J ends lost 3 bases and 2 bases respectively, with 4 bases between them.

The chain uses TRBV5-1 and TRBJ2-3; D uncertain. This CDR3 is built from 13 residues. V dropped 1 base and J dropped 1 base, with 4 bases sitting between them. The V gene's germline CDR1 is SGHRS and CDR2 YFSETQ. This chain's CDR3 is CASSLLGTDTQYF. CDR3 DNA: TGCGCCAGCAGCTTGTTAGGCACAGATACGCAGTATTTT.

V gene TRBV18 combines with J gene TRBJ1-5; no clear D gene. CDR1 and CDR2 from the germline V gene are KGHSH and LQKENI. Trimming removed 3 bases from V and 2 bases from J, with 11 bases in between. The CDR3 has 15 residues. The CDR3 is CASSPTGSGNQPQHF. CDR3 in DNA: TGTGCCAGCTCACCCACGGGTAGTGGCAATCAGCCCCAGCATTTT.

The chain employs TRBV5-1 and TRBJ2-1; TRBD2 matches 7 bases. The CDR3 runs to 13 residues. The junction had 7 bases not matched to a gene; V was cut back by 1 base and J by 12 bases. Germline V gene sequence: CDR1 SGHRS, CDR2 YFSETQ. CDR3 nucleotides: TGCGCCAGCAGCTTGACCGAAGCGGGAAGGCAGTTCTTC. Its translation: CASSLTEAGRQFF. The full variable domain, rest sourced from reference TRBV5-1 and TRBJ2-1, is KAGVTQTPRYLIKTRGQQVTLSCSPISGHRSVSWYQQTPGQGLQFLFEYFSETQRNKGNFPGRFSGRQFSNSRSEMNVSTLELGDSALYLCASSLTEAGRQFFGPGTRLTVL.

J is TRBJ1-5 and V is TRBV5-6, with D tentatively TRBD1 (5 bases). The V gene lost 0 bases and the J gene lost 0 bases, with 16 bases spanning the gap. The germline gives CDR1 SGHDT, CDR2 YYEEEE. The CDR3 has 18 residues. The CDR3 nucleotides read TGTGCCAGCAGCTTGGCCGGGACGGGGGATTATAGCAATCAGCCCCAGCATTTT. It is translated as CASSLAGTGDYSNQPQHF.

The chain joins TRBV5-1 to TRBJ1-5; TRBD1 aligns across 10 bases. The germline V gene encodes CDR1 SGHRS and CDR2 YFSETQ. The CDR3 runs 16 residues. J lost 2 bases, V lost 4 bases, and 6 bases had no gene match. The CDR3 protein is CASSRGGTGGNQPQHF. The CDR3 DNA reads as TGCGCCAGCAGCCGCGGCGGGACAGGGGGCAATCAGCCCCAGCATTTT.

The J gene is TRBJ2-2, the V gene TRBV7-9; D is unclear. Germline assignment: CDR1 SEHNR and CDR2 FQNEAQ (reference sequence). The CDR3 runs 13 residues. V dropped 0 bases and J dropped 6 bases, with 5 bases sitting between them. The DNA of the CDR3 is TGTGCCAGCAGCTTAGCCGGGTCCGGGGAGCTGTTTTTT. Its translation is CASSLAGSGELFF.

This clone has just a few counts. This rearrangement joins TRBV10-1 to TRBJ2-1; the match to TRBD1 covers 7 bases. Germline V CDR1 and CDR2: WNHNN, SYGVQD (reference sequence). With 2 bases clipped from V and 5 bases from J, the junction kept 6 bases outside the gene matches. This CDR3 spans 15 amino acids. The CDR3 nucleotides are TGCGCCAGCAGTGAGACAGGGGCCGGGGACAATGAGCAGTTCTTC. It translates to CASSETGAGDNEQFF.

The chain recombines TRBV4-1 with TRBJ1-2; D is uncertain. The CDR3 consists of 16 residues. Trimming removed 0 bases at V and 4 bases at J, with 15 bases between. Germline lookup yields CDR1 MGHRA and CDR2 YSYEKL. CDR3 protein: CASSQEREGISYGYTF. CDR3 nucleotides: TGCGCCAGCAGCCAAGAGCGGGAGGGAATTTCCTATGGCTACACCTTC.

This rearrangement joins TRBV6-5 to TRBJ2-2, with D perhaps matching TRBD2 (7 bases). The CDR3 consists of 16 residues. Germline CDR1 and CDR2: MNHEY and SVGAGI. The V end was cut by 0 bases, the J end by 4 bases, with 12 bases between. The CDR3 nucleotides read TGTGCCAGCAGTTACTCGGCGGGGGCTGGCACCGGGGAGCTGTTTTTT. Residues: CASSYSAGAGTGELFF.